This TCR beta chain is from a study of cytomegalovirus exposure and HLA in healthy donors. Study-wide points: Rare TCR sequences dominated, though some public TCRs recurred in many donors.

V lost 7 bases and J lost 2, with 18 bases in between. There are 15 residues in the CDR3. CDR1 and CDR2 (germline): MDHEN, SYDVKM. A single count supports this clone. Its antigen is currently unknown. The table came from immunoSEQ multiplex PCR; TCRdb's copy has only in-frame clones and leaves some out. The table includes 150,000 to 160,000 clones, about 86% detected once. This receptor was obtained from a human donor in good health. Input material: PBMCs. V gene TRBV28 combines with J gene TRBJ2-7; a weak D match, TRBD2 (5 bases). The CDR3, as DNA: TGTGCCAGCAACCCATCTAGCCACTGGGCCTACGAGCAGTACTTC. It translates to CASNPSSHWAYEQYF.